This section outlines one TCR beta chain sequence together with its context. This entry is derived from a study of blood T cell repertoires in COVID-19. TCRdb's copy holds only in-frame clones and misses some; the assay was immunoSEQ multiplex PCR. The table shows about 130,000 clones, with roughly 89% occurring only once. The length of the CDR3 is 13 residues. Germline V gives CDR1 SGHRS, CDR2 YFSETQ. V lost 7 bases and J lost 7; bases outside the gene matches: 11. This sequence joins TRBV5-1 and TRBJ2-7, with 7 bases matching TRBD2. This receptor was obtained from a man aged 60-69 years with COVID-19, enrolled during active disease. Sequencing was performed on peripheral blood. CDR3 amino acids: CASQRGIREEQYF. The DNA of the CDR3 is TGCGCCAGCCAGCGGGGAATACGAGAGGAGCAGTACTTC.